A selection of T cell receptor beta chains follows, all from one sample in a study of identical twins. TCRdb reanalysed the 5' RACE reads using MiXCR and keeps one entry per CDR3 protein. This sample has 700,000 or so distinct CDR3 sequences, with 21% found just once. This sample also appeared in a second study, on T cells expressing NK-cell markers.

The specimen was PBMCs. The receptors shown here come from a woman aged 18-29 years in good health. Both conserved end residues are part of each CDR3.

len,v_gene,j_gene,CDR3aa
16,TRBV4-2,TRBJ2-7,CASSQDPDRVHYEQYF
14,TRBV3-1,TRBJ2-7,CASSQGEPPYEQYF
13,TRBV29-1,TRBJ2-7,CSVGLTSSYEQYF
13,TRBV7-2,TRBJ1-1,CASSLAATAEAFF
15,TRBV12-3/TRBV12-4,TRBJ2-6,CASSLGGLGANVLTF
15,TRBV5-1,TRBJ2-1,CASSPQGSTYNEQFF
16,TRBV25-1,TRBJ1-1,CASSASTGGDYTEAFF
12,TRBV12-3/TRBV12-4,TRBJ2-7,CASSFDRVEQYF
17,TRBV18,TRBJ2-3,CASSPRFGSGSTDTQYF
15,TRBV6-1,TRBJ1-5,CASSAGTGNNQPQHF
17,TRBV27,TRBJ2-2,CASSTFSGRGFTGELFF
14,TRBV29-1,TRBJ2-5,CSVELAGAGKTQYF
14,TRBV28,TRBJ2-7,CASSILGHSYEQYF
15,TRBV5-4,TRBJ2-1,CASSSPSGTYNEQFF
12,TRBV7-2,TRBJ2-7,CASSFGLAGEYF
12,TRBV5-6,TRBJ2-2,CASSLMPGELFF
11,TRBV3-1,TRBJ2-5,CASRIGLEIYF
14,TRBV6-4,TRBJ2-3,CASSDSRGTDTQYF
13,TRBV7-2,TRBJ2-7,CASSLETEYEQYF
16,TRBV18,TRBJ1-4,CASSPVGQRLNEKLFF
12,TRBV25-1,TRBJ2-5,CASSGAIETQYF
12,TRBV7-9,TRBJ2-7,CASSLQVGEQYF
14,TRBV20-1,TRBJ2-7,CSARADRKNYEQYF
15,TRBV10-2,TRBJ2-5,CASSEVAGSQETQYF
16,TRBV6-5,TRBJ2-7,CASSYDSGGGPYEQYF
14,TRBV20-1,TRBJ2-7,CSVPRLAGSYEQYF
14,TRBV12-3/TRBV12-4,TRBJ2-5,CASSSSTRKETQYF
14,TRBV20-1,TRBJ2-7,CSARDSGPPYEQYF
11,TRBV5-8,TRBJ2-2,CASSMNRELFF
15,TRBV5-1,TRBJ1-1,CASGLGTGMNTEAFF
15,TRBV29-1,TRBJ2-5,CSGYRGQQYQETQYF
14,TRBV7-2,TRBJ1-2,CASSLVGQGAGYTF
14,TRBV12-3/TRBV12-4,TRBJ2-3,CASAHGSSTDTQYF
13,TRBV7-7,TRBJ1-3,CASRRMDQNTIYF
15,TRBV5-1,TRBJ2-3,CASSLARGAKDTQYF
13,TRBV20-1,TRBJ2-3,CSASRFGGVEQYF
13,TRBV5-6,TRBJ2-7,CASSAGGIFEQYF
16,TRBV6-4,TRBJ2-3,CASSPRGGRNTDTQYF
13,TRBV20-1,TRBJ2-7,CSAVTGRAREQYF
17,TRBV20-1,TRBJ2-7,CSARDRGGTSGTYEQYF
15,TRBV6-5,TRBJ2-2,CASSYSFLNTGELFF
16,TRBV7-3,TRBJ2-2,CASSPGTGGNTGELFF
13,TRBV18,TRBJ2-7,CASSPPVSYEQYF
13,TRBV6-1,TRBJ2-7,CSAKLAGAYEQYF